This T cell receptor (beta chain) was profiled in a study of blood T cells in healthy people across ages (dated by TCRdb to the mid-2010s). Regarding the research as a whole: In model experiments, roughly one uniquely barcoded TCR beta cDNA molecule per two T cells was captured by template switching. Age-related changes in TCR beta repertoire diversity were measured in the study by deep sequencing normalized with unique cDNA molecular identifiers. The donors were split into four age groups: young (average about 15 years), middle-aged (39), aged (62) and long-lived (about 74). To avoid experimental bias, donors of different ages were spread randomly across the sequencing lanes. Two additional independent replicas of 1 million unique cDNA reads from the same blood draw were analyzed for two donors (one aged 18 to 30 and one aged 80 or older).

Donors were a few dozen systemically healthy Caucasian individuals from Russia aged about 6 to 100 years. Around 10 milliliters of peripheral blood were drawn from each donor into EDTA-treated Vacutainer tubes. Ficoll-Paque density-gradient centrifugation was used to isolate PBMCs, with at least 6 million per sample. Trizol reagent was used to extract total RNA from the PBMCs, yielding at least 5.5 micrograms per sample. For every donor, flow cytometry on a PBMC aliquot measured the percentage of naive CD45RAhigh/CD27high T cells. The library relied on 5' RACE. TCRdb lists the instrument as Illumina HiSeq 2500. A second roughly 7 to 11 cycle PCR used a sample-barcoded 5' primer and a J-beta primer mix. Each TCR beta cDNA molecule received a unique molecular identifier from a template-switch 5' adaptor carrying 12 random nucleotides. Each sample yielded at least 2.5 million CDR3-containing paired-end reads. The Mint cDNA synthesis kit, primed by a TRBC-specific oligonucleotide, was used to synthesize first-strand cDNA from all RNA. All cDNA was treated with uracil-DNA glycosylase and then went through a first 18-cycle PCR with the universal primers M1SS and BC2_uni_R. As for how the authors treated the data: For normalization, 1 million high-quality reads, each with a distinct molecular identifier, were randomly selected from each sample. Reads sharing molecular identifiers were discarded rather than binned into consensus sequences. MiTCR, set to a Q25 quality threshold and the strictest error-elimination algorithm, was used for CDR3 identification, clonotype clustering and error correction. A nonparametric unseen species model with Euler transformation was used to estimate a lower bound on total TCR beta diversity. Starting from the raw public reads, TCRdb applied fastp trimming at Q25, assembled clones with MiXCR and retained in-frame beta chains. Every CDR3 protein is listed once, alongside the most common genes and DNA of its rows. TCRdb assigned the V and J calls; the authors' analysis was not used. The sample contains approximately 730,000 distinct CDR3 sequences, more than 40% of them found a single time. The ten largest clones add up to roughly 20% of the sample.

This clonotype was counted a single time. Its target antigen remains unknown. Base qualities are missing; no much larger clone stands one base away. A single read makes a weak case. Study-wide findings and limitations: The percentage of naive T cells measured by flow cytometry correlated strongly with observed TCR beta diversity. Because donor CMV infection status was unknown, age-related changes in expanded clonotypes were potentially confounded. Estimates of total diversity from one million sequenced T cells were regarded as lower bounds and underestimates. As age increased, observed TCR beta diversity per million T cells dropped in a roughly linear way, and a significant reduction was already evident by age approximately 40. Compared with the aged group, more naive CD4+ T cells, fewer expanded clones and increased TCR diversity were shown by the long-lived group, suggesting age selection. Conclusive comparison of naive and antigen-experienced compartments was prevented by the profiling of bulk unsorted PBMCs.

Based on the germline V gene (reference sequence), the CDR1 and CDR2 sequences are DFQATT and SNEGSKA. From the cysteine up to the phenylalanine, the CDR3 has a length of 11 residues. Left in the record is the CDR3 DNA by itself, 33 bases read in frame from the first base. The V end loses 6 bases and the J end loses 7 bases, and a stretch of 13 bases separates them. The chain was built from TRBV20-1 and TRBJ2-7; no D gene call is confident. Specimen: blood. This TCR was sampled from a woman between 55 and 75 years old in good health. The DNA sequence is given as TGCAGTGCCAGGCGGACCCTTGAGCAGTACTTC. It encodes CSARRTLEQYF.